Listed below are T cell receptor beta chains from one sample, sequenced in a study of shared T cell receptors in the human thymus. Some clones are missing from TCRdb's copy, which holds only in-frame ones; the method was immunoSEQ multiplex PCR. Here the sample spans some 640,000 clones, approximately 87% being singletons. The sample also formed part of further work on human thymus T cells.

What was sequenced was thymocytes. These receptors all come from a boy under two years old with a congenital heart defect. Each CDR3 is given without its conserved first and last residue. Fields, in order: V gene, J gene, CDR3 protein.

>TRBV19|TRBJ2-1
ANPRGTRDNEQF
>TRBV15|TRBJ1-1
ATSREGASEAF
>TRBV7-9|TRBJ1-2
ASTTRKGNPNYGYT
>TRBV20-1|TRBJ2-7
SFRGSGEQY
>TRBV5-6|TRBJ2-2
ASSSIGQGNTGELF
>TRBV7-6|TRBJ2-7
ASSLRTWDRVNEQY
>TRBV4-3|TRBJ2-3
ASSPTSEASGRNGTDTQY
>TRBV15|TRBJ2-5
ATSTVLGPGVQETQY
>TRBV5-1|TRBJ1-5
ASSLTGPQPQH
>TRBV29-1|TRBJ1-1
SVEPGQDEAF
>TRBV15|TRBJ1-1
ATSRDRGLNTEAF
>TRBV5-6|TRBJ2-5
ASSLVQGPWTQY
>TRBV19|TRBJ1-3
ASSIIPAGSSGNTIY
>TRBV9|TRBJ2-3
ASSDRRGRSTDTQY
>TRBV5-1|TRBJ2-5
ASSLGLAGGQETQY
>TRBV4-2|TRBJ2-1
ASSQDLAGGLYEQF